This TCR beta chain emerged from a study of T-cell memory formation after mild COVID-19. Study findings and constraints: Researchers could not confirm that second-wave clones peaking on day 37 targeted SARS-CoV-2. The study detected some responding clones in pre-infection memory, suggesting cross-reactive memory joined. Clones contracting over day 15 to 85 were CD4/CD8 balanced, with later expanders leaning CD4+.

As to this clonotype: No antigen is known for it.

Germline trimming cut 7 bases from V and 0 bases from J; bases unmatched to any gene: 8. The CDR3 contains 16 residues. Constant-segment-primed 5'RACE gave TCR alpha and TCR beta cDNA libraries with sample barcodes and UMIs. TCRdb re-derived calls from the 5' RACE reads in MiXCR, one entry per CDR3 protein. Among fewer than 250,000 distinct CDR3 sequences listed, over 9.5% were seen once. The clonotype was recovered from a man between 18 and 35 years old who had mild COVID-19 (a few samples of this study predate the infection). Cell type and time point are not known. The sequencing input was PBMCs or a T cell subset sorted from them (not recorded which). V gene TRBV12-3 or TRBV12-4 combines with J gene TRBJ2-1; TRBD2 aligns across 8 bases. The CDR3 is CASTPGGGLSYNEQFF. CDR3 nucleotide sequence: TGTGCCAGCACCCCCGGGGGGGGCCTCTCCTACAATGAGCAGTTCTTC.